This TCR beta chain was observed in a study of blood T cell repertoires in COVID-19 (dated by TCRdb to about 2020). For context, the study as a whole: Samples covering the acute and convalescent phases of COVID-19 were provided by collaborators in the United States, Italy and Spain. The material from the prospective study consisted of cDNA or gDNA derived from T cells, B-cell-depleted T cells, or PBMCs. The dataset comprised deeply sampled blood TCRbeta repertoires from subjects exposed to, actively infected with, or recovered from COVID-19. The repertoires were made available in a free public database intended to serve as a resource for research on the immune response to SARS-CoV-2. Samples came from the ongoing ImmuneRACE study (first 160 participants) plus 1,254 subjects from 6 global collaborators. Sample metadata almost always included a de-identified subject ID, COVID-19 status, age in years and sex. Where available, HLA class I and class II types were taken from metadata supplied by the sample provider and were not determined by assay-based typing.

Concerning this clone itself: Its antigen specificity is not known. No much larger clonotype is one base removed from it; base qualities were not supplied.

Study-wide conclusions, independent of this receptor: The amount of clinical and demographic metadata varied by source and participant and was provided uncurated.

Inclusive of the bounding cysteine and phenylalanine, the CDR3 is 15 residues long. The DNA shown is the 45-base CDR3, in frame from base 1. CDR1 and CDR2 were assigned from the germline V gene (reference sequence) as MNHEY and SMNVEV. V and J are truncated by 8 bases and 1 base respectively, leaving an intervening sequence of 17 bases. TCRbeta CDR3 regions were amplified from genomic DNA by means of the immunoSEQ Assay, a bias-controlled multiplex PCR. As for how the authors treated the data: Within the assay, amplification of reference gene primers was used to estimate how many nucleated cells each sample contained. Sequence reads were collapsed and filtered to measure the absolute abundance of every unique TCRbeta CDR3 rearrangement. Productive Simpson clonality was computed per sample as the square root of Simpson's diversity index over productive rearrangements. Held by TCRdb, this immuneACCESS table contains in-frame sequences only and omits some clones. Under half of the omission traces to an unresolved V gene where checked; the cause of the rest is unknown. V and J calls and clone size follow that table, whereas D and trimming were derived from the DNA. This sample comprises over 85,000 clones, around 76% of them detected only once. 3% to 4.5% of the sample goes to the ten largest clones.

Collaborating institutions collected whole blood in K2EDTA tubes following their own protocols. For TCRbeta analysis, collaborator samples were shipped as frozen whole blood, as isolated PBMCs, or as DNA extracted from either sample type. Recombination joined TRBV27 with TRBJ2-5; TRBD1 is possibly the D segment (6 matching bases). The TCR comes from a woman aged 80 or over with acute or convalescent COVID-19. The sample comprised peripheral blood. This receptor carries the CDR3 CASRPTGPVQETQYF. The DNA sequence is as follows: TGTGCCAGCCGGCCTACAGGGCCCGTCCAAGAGACCCAGTACTTC.